These T cell receptor beta chains were read from a single sample in a study of T cell changes during pregnancy in multiple sclerosis. The method was immunoSEQ multiplex PCR; TCRdb's version includes in-frame clones alone and lacks a portion of them. Of 50,000 to 60,000 clones listed, over 75% are singletons. Sequencing was performed on peripheral blood, taken in the first trimester of pregnancy. These receptors were collected from a female donor in good health, enrolled as a control in a pregnancy study. Each CDR3 is given with its conserved first and last residue. Each record gives: J gene, D gene, V gene, clone size, CDR3 protein, CDR3 DNA. A D gene is named only where the DNA matches it firmly. Size tells how often a clone was seen (once, few, many) or the class of an expanded clone, and some rows leave it out.

J gene: TRBJ2-1
D gene: .
V gene: TRBV6-4
clone size: .
CDR3 protein: CASSDSAENNEQFF
CDR3 DNA: TGTGCCAGCAGTGACTCGGCGGAAAACAATGAGCAGTTCTTC

J gene: TRBJ2-2
D gene: TRBD2
V gene: TRBV7-9
clone size: .
CDR3 protein: CASSLAGGNGELFF
CDR3 DNA: TGTGCCAGCAGCTTAGCGGGGGGGAACGGGGAGCTGTTTTTT

J gene: TRBJ1-3
D gene: .
V gene: TRBV7-2
clone size: .
CDR3 protein: CASRAASSGNTIYF
CDR3 DNA: TGTGCCAGCAGGGCAGCGAGCTCTGGAAACACCATATATTTT

J gene: TRBJ1-2
D gene: .
V gene: TRBV4-1
clone size: few
CDR3 protein: CASSQVSGRGRNYGYTF
CDR3 DNA: TGCGCCAGCAGCCAAGTTTCCGGCAGGGGACGCAACTATGGCTACACCTTC

J gene: TRBJ1-2
D gene: .
V gene: TRBV7-8
clone size: .
CDR3 protein: CASSYSGQNYGYTF
CDR3 DNA: TGTGCCAGCAGCTACTCCGGACAGAACTATGGCTACACCTTC

J gene: TRBJ1-2
D gene: TRBD1
V gene: TRBV7-3
clone size: .
CDR3 protein: CASSSGQGMGYTF
CDR3 DNA: TGTGCCAGCAGCTCGGGACAGGGGATGGGCTACACCTTC

J gene: TRBJ1-5
D gene: TRBD1
V gene: TRBV10-2
clone size: few
CDR3 protein: CASSGGQGATQPQHF
CDR3 DNA: TGCGCCAGCAGTGGGGGACAGGGGGCCACTCAGCCCCAGCATTTT

J gene: TRBJ2-5
D gene: .
V gene: TRBV5-1
clone size: .
CDR3 protein: CASSSGPGGETQYF
CDR3 DNA: TGCGCCAGCAGCTCCGGACCCGGAGGGGAGACCCAGTACTTC

J gene: TRBJ2-2
D gene: .
V gene: TRBV10-1
clone size: .
CDR3 protein: CASSRGGAGELFF
CDR3 DNA: TGCGCCAGCTCCAGGGGAGGGGCCGGGGAGCTGTTTTTT

J gene: TRBJ1-6
D gene: .
V gene: TRBV7-6
clone size: .
CDR3 protein: CASSLEGIPSYNSPLHF
CDR3 DNA: TGTGCCAGCAGCCTAGAGGGGATACCCTCCTATAATTCACCCCTCCACTTT

J gene: TRBJ1-2
D gene: .
V gene: TRBV5-1
clone size: .
CDR3 protein: CASSEGVLGDYGYTF
CDR3 DNA: TGCGCCAGCAGCGAGGGGGTCCTCGGCGACTATGGCTACACCTTC

J gene: TRBJ1-1
D gene: .
V gene: TRBV6-1
clone size: .
CDR3 protein: CASRHGSWAFF
CDR3 DNA: TGTGCCAGCAGACACGGGTCGTGGGCTTTCTTT

J gene: TRBJ2-7
D gene: .
V gene: TRBV20-1
clone size: .
CDR3 protein: CSAHVDYEQYF
CDR3 DNA: TGCAGTGCCCACGTAGACTACGAGCAGTACTTC

J gene: TRBJ2-1
D gene: TRBD2
V gene: TRBV2
clone size: .
CDR3 protein: CASRGLALGNEQFF
CDR3 DNA: TGTGCCAGCAGGGGACTAGCTTTGGGCAATGAGCAGTTCTTC

J gene: TRBJ1-1
D gene: TRBD1
V gene: TRBV6-6
clone size: .
CDR3 protein: CASSSLRDRKNTEAFF
CDR3 DNA: TGTGCCAGCAGTTCCCTCCGGGACAGGAAAAACACTGAAGCTTTCTTT

J gene: TRBJ2-1
D gene: TRBD1
V gene: TRBV11-3
clone size: .
CDR3 protein: CASSSGTGVTHNEQFF
CDR3 DNA: TGTGCCAGCAGCTCCGGGACAGGGGTAACCCACAATGAGCAGTTCTTC

J gene: TRBJ2-1
D gene: TRBD2
V gene: TRBV5-6
clone size: once
CDR3 protein: CASSLEWEGPYNEQFF
CDR3 DNA: TGTGCCAGCAGCTTGGAATGGGAGGGCCCTTACAATGAGCAGTTCTTC

J gene: TRBJ1-2
D gene: .
V gene: TRBV14
clone size: .
CDR3 protein: CASSQSRYGYTF
CDR3 DNA: TGTGCCAGCAGCCAATCCCGCTATGGCTACACCTTC

J gene: TRBJ2-1
D gene: .
V gene: TRBV29-1
clone size: .
CDR3 protein: CSSRDNEQFF
CDR3 DNA: TGCAGCTCTCGCGACAATGAGCAGTTCTTC

J gene: TRBJ2-2
D gene: .
V gene: TRBV27
clone size: .
CDR3 protein: CASSLVGSTGELFF
CDR3 DNA: TGTGCCAGCAGTTTAGTAGGGAGCACCGGGGAGCTGTTTTTT

J gene: TRBJ2-3
D gene: .
V gene: TRBV6-1
clone size: .
CDR3 protein: CASKDYTDTQYF
CDR3 DNA: TGTGCCAGCAAGGACTACACAGATACGCAGTATTTT

J gene: TRBJ2-1
D gene: TRBD1
V gene: TRBV5-1
clone size: .
CDR3 protein: CASSSGQGMSNEQFF
CDR3 DNA: TGCGCCAGCAGCTCGGGACAGGGGATGTCCAATGAGCAGTTCTTC

J gene: TRBJ2-7
D gene: TRBD2
V gene: TRBV6-5
clone size: .
CDR3 protein: CASSILAENSYEQYF
CDR3 DNA: TGTGCCAGCAGCATACTAGCGGAAAACTCCTACGAGCAGTACTTC

J gene: TRBJ2-7
D gene: TRBD2
V gene: TRBV28
clone size: .
CDR3 protein: CASSRPSGSSYEQYF
CDR3 DNA: TGTGCCAGCAGCCGCCCTAGCGGGAGCTCCTACGAGCAGTACTTC

J gene: TRBJ2-6
D gene: .
V gene: TRBV5-6
clone size: .
CDR3 protein: CASSLAGRYRSGANVLTF
CDR3 DNA: TGTGCCAGCAGCTTGGCAGGCAGATACAGATCTGGGGCCAACGTCCTGACTTTC

J gene: TRBJ2-1
D gene: .
V gene: TRBV6-1
clone size: .
CDR3 protein: CASSLGLRLDEQFF
CDR3 DNA: TGTGCCAGCAGTCTGGGGCTGCGGTTGGATGAGCAGTTCTTC

J gene: TRBJ2-3
D gene: TRBD1
V gene: TRBV30
clone size: .
CDR3 protein: CAWSVPTGQGRWPSTDTQYF
CDR3 DNA: TGTGCCTGGAGTGTACCGACAGGACAGGGACGGTGGCCCAGCACAGATACGCAGTATTTT

J gene: TRBJ1-1
D gene: .
V gene: TRBV29-1
clone size: once
CDR3 protein: CSVEGVTGMNTEAFF
CDR3 DNA: TGCAGCGTTGAAGGGGTAACAGGGATGAACACTGAAGCTTTCTTT

J gene: TRBJ2-5
D gene: .
V gene: TRBV5-4
clone size: once
CDR3 protein: CASSLGAQETQYF
CDR3 DNA: TGTGCCAGCAGCTTGGGGGCCCAAGAGACCCAGTACTTC

J gene: TRBJ2-1
D gene: .
V gene: TRBV5-1
clone size: .
CDR3 protein: CASSRALSSYNEQFF
CDR3 DNA: TGCGCCAGCAGTCGAGCCTTGAGCTCCTACAATGAGCAGTTCTTC

J gene: TRBJ1-2
D gene: .
V gene: TRBV19
clone size: .
CDR3 protein: CASSILAAGPYGYTF
CDR3 DNA: TGTGCCAGTAGTATACTCGCAGCAGGGCCTTACGGCTACACCTTC

J gene: TRBJ2-7
D gene: TRBD2
V gene: TRBV29-1
clone size: .
CDR3 protein: CSVGLRLAESYEQYF
CDR3 DNA: TGCAGCGTTGGCCTTCGGCTAGCGGAGTCCTACGAGCAGTACTTC

J gene: TRBJ1-1
D gene: TRBD1
V gene: TRBV4-1
clone size: .
CDR3 protein: CASSTRTGFAEAFF
CDR3 DNA: TGCGCCAGCAGCACCCGGACAGGGTTCGCTGAAGCTTTCTTT

J gene: TRBJ1-2
D gene: TRBD1
V gene: TRBV10-3
clone size: .
CDR3 protein: CAISETGTGEGYTF
CDR3 DNA: TGTGCCATCAGTGAGACCGGGACAGGGGAAGGCTACACCTTC

J gene: TRBJ2-5
D gene: TRBD2
V gene: TRBV27
clone size: .
CDR3 protein: CASSRLAGKETQYF
CDR3 DNA: TGTGCCAGCAGCAGACTAGCGGGCAAAGAGACCCAGTACTTC

J gene: TRBJ2-1
D gene: TRBD2
V gene: TRBV7-8
clone size: .
CDR3 protein: CASSLVYNAGDEQFF
CDR3 DNA: TGTGCCAGCAGCTTAGTTTACAACGCGGGGGATGAGCAGTTCTTC

J gene: TRBJ1-2
D gene: .
V gene: TRBV5-4
clone size: .
CDR3 protein: CASSSGTGGYTF
CDR3 DNA: TGTGCCAGCAGCTCGGGGACTGGGGGCTACACCTTC

J gene: TRBJ2-1
D gene: TRBD1
V gene: TRBV11-3
clone size: .
CDR3 protein: CASSSAGQGEVNEQFF
CDR3 DNA: TGTGCCAGCAGCTCGGCGGGACAGGGAGAGGTCAATGAGCAGTTCTTC

J gene: TRBJ1-4
D gene: .
V gene: TRBV6-5
clone size: .
CDR3 protein: CASSQEGLGEKLFF
CDR3 DNA: TGTGCCAGCAGTCAAGAGGGTTTAGGGGAAAAACTGTTTTTT

J gene: TRBJ1-4
D gene: .
V gene: TRBV7-9
clone size: .
CDR3 protein: CASSLNGLYEKLFF
CDR3 DNA: TGTGCCAGCAGCTTAAACGGACTTTATGAAAAACTGTTTTTT

J gene: TRBJ1-2
D gene: TRBD1
V gene: TRBV5-4
clone size: .
CDR3 protein: CASSPDRGYGYTF
CDR3 DNA: TGTGCCAGCAGCCCGGACAGGGGCTATGGCTACACCTTC

J gene: TRBJ1-6
D gene: TRBD1
V gene: TRBV2
clone size: .
CDR3 protein: CASELGQVVSSPLHF
CDR3 DNA: TGTGCCAGCGAGCTAGGACAGGTAGTGAGTTCACCCCTCCACTTT

J gene: TRBJ2-1
D gene: .
V gene: TRBV6-5
clone size: .
CDR3 protein: CASSTELDPYNEQFF
CDR3 DNA: TGTGCCAGCAGTACCGAACTAGACCCCTACAATGAGCAGTTCTTC

J gene: TRBJ2-7
D gene: .
V gene: TRBV28
clone size: once
CDR3 protein: CASSFSPSLSSYEQYF
CDR3 DNA: TGTGCCAGCAGCTTCTCCCCGAGTCTTAGCTCCTACGAGCAGTACTTC

J gene: TRBJ2-1
D gene: TRBD2
V gene: TRBV5-4
clone size: once
CDR3 protein: CASSPGLGGNEQFF
CDR3 DNA: TGTGCCAGCTCACCGGGACTAGGGGGGAATGAGCAGTTCTTC

J gene: TRBJ2-7
D gene: .
V gene: TRBV6-1
clone size: .
CDR3 protein: CASSEDLTRGTYEQYF
CDR3 DNA: TGTGCCAGCAGTGAAGATTTAACCAGGGGTACCTACGAGCAGTACTTC

J gene: TRBJ1-2
D gene: TRBD1
V gene: TRBV4-1
clone size: .
CDR3 protein: CASSQPGQGKGFKHGYTF
CDR3 DNA: TGCGCCAGCAGCCAGCCCGGACAGGGAAAGGGATTTAAGCATGGCTACACCTTC

J gene: TRBJ2-3
D gene: TRBD2
V gene: TRBV13
clone size: .
CDR3 protein: CASSLVYRGGAQEKHTQYF
CDR3 DNA: TGTGCCAGCAGCTTAGTCTACCGGGGAGGGGCCCAAGAGAAGCATACGCAGTATTTT

J gene: TRBJ2-7
D gene: .
V gene: TRBV18
clone size: .
CDR3 protein: CASSPRRGQKATYEQYF
CDR3 DNA: TGTGCCAGCTCACCTCGGAGGGGGCAGAAGGCTACCTACGAGCAGTACTTC

J gene: TRBJ2-1
D gene: TRBD1
V gene: TRBV6-6
clone size: .
CDR3 protein: CASTRDRDGTEQFF
CDR3 DNA: TGTGCCAGCACTAGGGACAGGGATGGAACTGAGCAGTTCTTC

J gene: TRBJ2-5
D gene: .
V gene: TRBV4-2
clone size: once
CDR3 protein: CASSQDGGQQETQYF
CDR3 DNA: TGTGCCAGCAGCCAAGATGGGGGACAACAAGAGACCCAGTACTTC

J gene: TRBJ1-3
D gene: .
V gene: TRBV28
clone size: .
CDR3 protein: CASSVRQVGNTIYF
CDR3 DNA: TGTGCCAGCAGTGTCCGACAGGTTGGAAACACCATATATTTT

J gene: TRBJ2-3
D gene: .
V gene: TRBV5-6
clone size: .
CDR3 protein: CASSLRRGTSTDTQYF
CDR3 DNA: TGTGCCAGCAGCTTGAGGCGGGGGACAAGCACAGATACGCAGTATTTT

J gene: TRBJ2-4
D gene: TRBD1
V gene: TRBV28
clone size: few
CDR3 protein: CASSLPGQGSKNIQYF
CDR3 DNA: TGTGCCAGCAGTCTACCGGGACAGGGTTCCAAAAACATTCAGTACTTC

J gene: TRBJ2-2
D gene: TRBD1
V gene: TRBV7-9
clone size: .
CDR3 protein: CASSSGTGHWADAGELFF
CDR3 DNA: TGTGCCAGCAGCTCCGGGACAGGGCATTGGGCCGATGCCGGGGAGCTGTTTTTT

J gene: TRBJ1-3
D gene: TRBD1
V gene: TRBV7-9
clone size: .
CDR3 protein: CASSSSEGASGNTIYF
CDR3 DNA: TGTGCCAGCAGCTCGAGCGAGGGGGCTTCTGGAAACACCATATATTTT

J gene: TRBJ2-1
D gene: .
V gene: TRBV4-1
clone size: .
CDR3 protein: CASSQVRGYNEQFF
CDR3 DNA: TGCGCCAGCAGCCAAGTCCGGGGGTACAATGAGCAGTTCTTC

J gene: TRBJ2-7
D gene: TRBD2
V gene: TRBV5-5
clone size: .
CDR3 protein: CASSLGAGGPGEQYF
CDR3 DNA: TGTGCCAGCAGCTTGGGAGCGGGAGGGCCGGGCGAGCAGTACTTC

J gene: TRBJ2-2
D gene: .
V gene: TRBV9
clone size: .
CDR3 protein: CASSVGPSGNTGELFF
CDR3 DNA: TGTGCCAGCAGCGTAGGCCCCTCGGGGAACACCGGGGAGCTGTTTTTT